Following are 21 T cell receptor beta chains from one sample sequenced in a study of shared clonotypes between healthy human individuals. Repertoires were generated with immunoSEQ multiplex PCR, while TCRdb's copy carries only in-frame clones and drops some. In the table there are about 1.1 million clones, 75% to 80% of which are singletons. Sequenced material: memory CD4+ T cells from PBMCs. The subset here: CD45RA-negative fraction. Every receptor here comes from a man younger than 30 in good health. Some clones in this sample may be carry-over from other donors' samples.

The chain combines TRBV15 with TRBJ2-3; 8 bases line up with TRBD2. V trimming: 0 bases; J trimming: 3 bases; junction bases outside the gene matches: 5. The CDR3 sequence is 16 residues long. Germline V gives CDR1 LNHNV, CDR2 YYDKDF (reference sequence). DNA of the CDR3: TGTGCCACCAGCAGAGATCGACTAGCGCTAACAGATACGCAGTATTTT. It specifies CATSRDRLALTDTQYF.

This chain connects TRBV7-9 to TRBJ2-3; TRBD1 or TRBD2 may be the D gene (6 bases each). CDR3 size: 17 residues. The germline gives CDR1 SEHNR, CDR2 FQNEAQ (reference sequence). V lost 5 bases to trimming and J lost 5 bases, with 23 bases between them. The CDR3, as DNA: TGTGCCAGCAGCCTAGGTCTTATGGGGGGCTTCGGAGATACGCAGTATTTT. This encodes CASSLGLMGGFGDTQYF.

The V call is TRBV28, the J call TRBJ2-3; 10 bases align to TRBD1. The length of the CDR3 is 14 residues. The germline CDR1 and CDR2 sequences are MDHEN and SYDVKM. The V gene end was trimmed by 8 bases and the J gene end by 4 bases; junction bases not matched to a gene: 6. DNA for the CDR3: TGTGCCAGCGGAGGGACAGGGGTGCCAGATACGCAGTATTTT. It yields the protein CASGGTGVPDTQYF.

This clone has just one count. The chain links TRBV5-1 to TRBJ2-3, with 8 bases matching TRBD1. CDR3 size: 14 residues. Germline CDR1 and CDR2: SGHRS and YFSETQ. Losses at the gene ends were 2 bases for V and 6 bases for J; bases not matched to a gene: 5. CDR3 in DNA: TGCGCCAGCAGCTTTCAGGGGGCCCCTGATACGCAGTATTTT. This translates into CASSFQGAPDTQYF.

This rearrangement joins TRBV7-9 to TRBJ2-5; D unresolved. V was clipped by 2 bases and J by 3 bases, with 10 bases between them. Per the germline V gene, CDR1 is SEHNR and CDR2 is FQNEAQ (reference sequence). The CDR3 has 14 residues. This CDR3 is CASSLSWGEETQYF. As DNA, the CDR3 is TGTGCCAGCAGCTTATCCTGGGGTGAAGAGACCCAGTACTTC.

The V and J genes are TRBV29-1 and TRBJ2-3; D is undetermined. Germline assignment: CDR1 SQVTM and CDR2 ANQGSEA. CDR3 size: 13 residues. V was cut by 7 bases and J by 4 bases, with 15 bases left in between. CDR3 protein: CSGRRPRPDTQYF. As DNA, the CDR3 is TGCAGCGGACGACGTCCCAGACCAGATACGCAGTATTTT.

The CDR3 loop reads CASSLTEANTGELFF. The CDR3 DNA sequence: TGCGCCAGCAGCTTGACCGAAGCGAACACCGGGGAGCTGTTTTTT. The J gene is TRBJ2-2, the V gene TRBV5-1; D is undetermined. Trimming cost V 1 base and J 0 bases, with 7 bases left between them. The V gene's germline CDR1 is SGHRS and CDR2 YFSETQ. The CDR3 runs to 15 residues.

With respect to this clone: It is likely a read error: a sequence one base away is far more abundant. This chain links TRBV18 with TRBJ1-5; 7 bases line up with TRBD1. The germline V gene has CDR1 KGHSH and CDR2 LQKENI. The CDR3 contains 13 residues. J gave up 2 bases and V 8 bases, and 3 bases lay outside the gene matches. The CDR3 reads CASPGGGNQPQHF. The CDR3 DNA reads as TGTGCCAGCCCAGGGGGTGGCAATCAGCCCCAGCATTTT. The full variable domain, its missing parts supplied by reference TRBV18 and TRBJ1-5, is NAGVMQNPRHLVRRRGQEARLRCSPMKGHSHVYWYRQLPEEGLKFMVYLQKENIIDESGMPKERFSAEFPKEGPSILRIQQVVRGDSAAYFCASPGGGNQPQHFGDGTRLSIL.

This clone has only one observation. The V gene is TRBV11-2, the J gene TRBJ2-3, with D possibly TRBD2 on 6 matching bases. V was shortened by 5 bases and J by 4 bases, with 19 bases between the two germline ends. Looked up from germline, CDR1 is SGHAT and CDR2 is FQNNGV. This CDR3 has 16 residues. CDR3 amino acids: CASSGEGRTGADTQYF. The CDR3, as DNA: TGTGCCAGCAGCGGAGAGGGCAGGACGGGGGCAGATACGCAGTATTTT.

The rearrangement uses TRBV19 and TRBJ2-1; weak D call: TRBD1 (6 bases). Germline lookup yields CDR1 LNHDA and CDR2 SQIVND (reference sequence). The length of the CDR3 is 17 residues. With 6 bases removed from V and 4 bases from J, the gap between germline ends came to 22 bases. The CDR3 here is CASSRGVAGAKYNEQFF. DNA of the CDR3: TGTGCCAGTAGCCGGGGAGTAGCAGGGGCGAAATACAATGAGCAGTTCTTC.

The chain joins TRBV28 to TRBJ1-2; 7 positions match TRBD1. The CDR3 totals 14 residues. V was clipped by 5 bases and J by 8 bases; unmatched bases: 11. CDR1 is MDHEN and CDR2 is SYDVKM in the germline V gene. CDR3 DNA sequence: TGTGCCAGCAGTCCCCGAAGACAGGGTCGAGGCTACACCTTC. It translates to CASSPRRQGRGYTF.

The J gene is TRBJ1-1, the V gene TRBV2, with a weak D call TRBD1 (6 bases). Germline assignment: CDR1 SNHLY and CDR2 FYNNEI. The V end was cut by 3 bases, the J end by 5 bases, with 13 bases between. The CDR3 length is 14 residues. CDR3 bases: TGTGCCAGCAGTGAGCCAGGGGTGTTAACTGAAGCTTTCTTT. This sequence encodes CASSEPGVLTEAFF.

This chain connects TRBV4-2 to TRBJ1-1, with 8 nucleotides matching TRBD1. After removal of 0 bases from V and 3 bases from J, the junction contained 12 bases not matched to a gene. CDR1 is LGHNA, CDR2 YNFKEQ, per germline. This CDR3 spans 18 amino acids. CDR3 sequence (DNA): TGTGCCAGCAGCCAAGAATTGGGGTTGGACAGGGCCGACACTGAAGCTTTCTTT. This gives the protein CASSQELGLDRADTEAFF.

The chain has TRBV14 and TRBJ1-4, with TRBD1 identical over 7 bases. Losses at the gene ends were 0 bases for V and 6 bases for J; bases not matched to a gene: 19. Germline loops: CDR1 SGHDN, CDR2 FVKESK. The CDR3 extends over 20 amino acids. The CDR3 bases are TGTGCCAGCAGCCAAGATATTATGACAGGGTACTCCCTTAAGGATGAAAAACTGTTTTTT. Encoded protein: CASSQDIMTGYSLKDEKLFF.

This rearrangement joins TRBV11-2 to TRBJ1-3; the D gene is possibly TRBD1 (5 bases). The CDR3 length is 15 residues. Trimming shortened V by 0 bases and J by 2 bases, and 8 bases separated the two germline ends. Germline V gene data show CDR1 as SGHAT and CDR2 as FQNNGV. CDR3: CASSLDRVPGNTIYF. The CDR3, as DNA: TGTGCCAGCAGCTTAGACAGGGTTCCTGGAAACACCATATATTTT.

The rearrangement links TRBV6-1 to TRBJ2-7; D may be TRBD1 (6 bases). V lost 1 base to trimming and J lost 0 bases, with 16 bases between them. The CDR3 is 17 residues long. Germline lookup yields CDR1 MNHNS and CDR2 SASEGT. CDR3 nucleotide sequence: TGTGCCAGCAGTGAAGAAGGGACACGACTTAGCTCCTACGAGCAGTACTTC. It encodes CASSEEGTRLSSYEQYF.

The sample holds one count of this clone. The genes are TRBV6-5 and TRBJ2-1; TRBD1 matches at 12 bases. The CDR3 totals 15 residues. From germline, CDR1 is MNHEY and CDR2 SVGAGI. Trimming at V came to 7 bases and at J to 0 bases, leaving 1 base not matched to a gene. The CDR3: CASTGQGASYNEQFF. CDR3 DNA sequence: TGTGCCAGCACGGGACAGGGGGCCTCCTACAATGAGCAGTTCTTC.

The chain recombines TRBV4-1 with TRBJ2-5; no reliable D call. With 0 bases removed from V and 9 bases from J, the gap between germline ends came to 17 bases. CDR1 is MGHRA, CDR2 YSYEKL, per germline. The CDR3 extends over 15 amino acids. CDR3 region: CASSQDVTTTVAQYF. CDR3 DNA: TGCGCCAGCAGCCAAGATGTCACGACGACCGTGGCCCAGTACTTC.

J is TRBJ1-2 and V is TRBV7-9; the match to TRBD1 covers 7 bases. This CDR3 has 15 residues. Germline assignment: CDR1 SEHNR and CDR2 FQNEAQ (reference sequence). The V gene end was trimmed by 2 bases and the J gene end by 2 bases; junction bases not matched to a gene: 5. CDR3 loop: CASSLPQGRNYGYTF. The DNA for the CDR3 is TGTGCCAGCAGCTTACCACAGGGGAGGAACTATGGCTACACCTTC.

V is TRBV7-2 and J is TRBJ1-4, with TRBD1 matching over 8 bases. Germline trimming cut 5 bases from V and 7 bases from J; bases unmatched to any gene: 6. Germline loops: CDR1 SGHTA, CDR2 FQGNSA. This CDR3 comprises 14 residues. The CDR3 nucleotides read TGTGCCAGCAGCCAGGACAGGGCTGTTGAAAAACTGTTTTTT. Protein: CASSQDRAVEKLFF.

The J gene is TRBJ1-1, the V gene TRBV11-2, with unresolved D. The CDR3 length is 13 residues. The germline V and J ends were trimmed by 5 bases and 6 bases, with 13 bases remaining between them. Germline CDR1 and CDR2: SGHAT and FQNNGV. The CDR3: CASSGDMEAEAFF. The CDR3 DNA follows: TGTGCCAGCAGCGGCGACATGGAGGCTGAAGCTTTCTTT.